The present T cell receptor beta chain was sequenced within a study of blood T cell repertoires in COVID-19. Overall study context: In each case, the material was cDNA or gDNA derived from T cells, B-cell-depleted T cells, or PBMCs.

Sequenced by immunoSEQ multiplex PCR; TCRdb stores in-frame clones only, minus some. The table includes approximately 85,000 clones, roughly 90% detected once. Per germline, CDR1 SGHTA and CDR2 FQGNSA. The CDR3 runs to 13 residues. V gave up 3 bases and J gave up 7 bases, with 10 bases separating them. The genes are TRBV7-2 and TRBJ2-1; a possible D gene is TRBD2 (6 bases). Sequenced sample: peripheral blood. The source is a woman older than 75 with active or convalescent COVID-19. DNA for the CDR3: TGTGCCAGCAGCTTCGCTAGCGCTAATGAGCAGTTCTTC. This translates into CASSFASANEQFF.